One and the same sample provided the 25 T cell receptor beta chains below, sequenced in a study of shared clonotypes between healthy human individuals (dated by TCRdb to about 2020). CD8 naive samples were obtained by positive selection for CCR7 among CD45RO-negative cells, yielding a CD45RA+CCR7+ population from which TemRA cells were excluded. The library came from the immunoSEQ multiplex PCR assay. Not all clones reach the TCRdb copy of this immuneACCESS table, which keeps in-frame sequences only. Checked studies attribute under half of the gap to unresolved V genes and leave the rest unexplained. The sample contains millions of clones, roughly 94% of them found a single time. Together, the top ten hold roughly 1.1% of the sample. The sequenced material came from naive CD8+ T cells sorted from blood. The sample's cell subset or site, from its label and the paper: CD45RA+CCR7+. The receptors stem from a man younger than 35 in good health.

The chain combines TRBV25-1 with TRBJ1-1, with no clear D. Trimming took 1 base from V and 1 from J, leaving 4 bases between them. Looked up from germline, CDR1 is MGHDK and CDR2 is SYGVNS. This CDR3 comprises 13 residues. In nucleotides, the CDR3 is TGTGCCAGCAGTGAATCCGGGAACACTGAAGCTTTCTTT. Its protein product is CASSESGNTEAFF.

The chain carries TRBV5-1 and TRBJ2-4, with a tentative D call TRBD1 (6 bases). Trimming took off 0 bases at V and 0 bases at J, with 16 bases between the two ends. The CDR3 totals 18 residues. The germline CDR1 and CDR2 sequences are SGHRS and YFSETQ. For the CDR3, the DNA is TGCGCCAGCAGCTTGGAGCCAGGGGCTGGATTAGCCAAAAACATTCAGTACTTC. Protein sequence: CASSLEPGAGLAKNIQYF.

The CDR3 nucleotides read TGTGCCAGCAGCTTAATGAACACCGGGGAGCTGTTTTTT. It encodes CASSLMNTGELFF. The chain links TRBV11-2 to TRBJ2-2; D is ambiguous. Germline V lookup: CDR1 SGHAT, CDR2 FQNNGV. V was shortened by 2 bases and J by 1 base, with 2 bases between the two germline ends. CDR3 length equals 13 residues.

The J gene is TRBJ1-1, the V gene TRBV28; D ambiguous. Germline V gene sequence: CDR1 MDHEN, CDR2 SYDVKM. Trimming shortened V by 0 bases and J by 5 bases, and 10 bases separated the two germline ends. The CDR3 length is 14 residues. The CDR3 sequence is CASSLWPPLTEAFF. The CDR3 nucleotides are TGTGCCAGCAGTTTATGGCCGCCTTTAACTGAAGCTTTCTTT.

The rearrangement links TRBV15 to TRBJ2-7; a weak D match, TRBD1 (5 bases). There are 17 residues in the CDR3. The germline V gene encodes CDR1 LNHNV and CDR2 YYDKDF (reference sequence). V was trimmed by 0 bases and J by 0 bases, leaving 15 bases between them. The CDR3 DNA reads TGTGCCACCAGCAGAGATACTCAGGGTTTGAGCTCCTACGAGCAGTACTTC. Protein product: CATSRDTQGLSSYEQYF.

The rearrangement links TRBV6-1 to TRBJ2-5; D is possibly TRBD1 or TRBD2 (7 bases each). This CDR3 is 15 amino acids long. The germline V gene encodes CDR1 MNHNS and CDR2 SASEGT. V shed 5 bases and J shed 2 bases, with 15 bases lying between them. The CDR3 DNA is TGTGCCAGCAGTAAGACAGGGAGGGAGCAAGAGACCCAGTACTTC. Translated: CASSKTGREQETQYF.

Worth noting for this clone: Other nucleotide sequences from this sample produce the same CDR3. The DNA of the CDR3 is TGTGCCAGCAGCTTAGACTATGAGCAGTTCTTC. The encoded protein is CASSLDYEQFF. V and J are TRBV13 and TRBJ2-1, with D unresolved. Trimming removed 1 base from V and 8 bases from J, with 3 bases in between. CDR1 is PRHDT, CDR2 FYEKMQ, per germline (reference sequence). CDR3 length equals 11 residues.

The rearrangement uses TRBV6-5 and TRBJ2-3, with D possibly being TRBD1 (5 bases). This CDR3 is built from 13 residues. With 6 bases removed from V and 2 bases from J, the gap between germline ends came to 9 bases. The germline gives CDR1 MNHEY, CDR2 SVGAGI. For the CDR3, the DNA is TGTGCCAGCAGCTCGACAGTCACAGATACGCAGTATTTT. It is translated as CASSSTVTDTQYF.

This clone is a singleton in its sample. The V and J genes are TRBV7-9 and TRBJ1-5; D remains ambiguous. Trimming pared 1 base from V and 4 bases from J, leaving 17 bases between. The CDR3 has 17 amino acids. In germline, CDR1 is SEHNR, CDR2 FQNEAQ (reference sequence). The CDR3 sequence is CASSLVYSTDPNQPQHF. Here the CDR3 DNA reads TGTGCCAGCAGCTTAGTATATTCGACGGACCCGAATCAGCCCCAGCATTTT.

The chain links TRBV11-2 to TRBJ1-6; no reliable D call. This CDR3 spans 16 amino acids. The germline V gene has CDR1 SGHAT and CDR2 FQNNGV. The V and J ends lost 5 bases and 14 bases respectively, with 25 bases between them. The CDR3 here is CASSPNPTRRPTTLHF. The CDR3 nucleotides are TGTGCCAGCAGCCCCAACCCCACCCGTCGTCCCACCACCCTCCACTTT.

The chain is built from TRBV9 and TRBJ1-6, with D possibly TRBD1 on 5 matching bases. The V gene lost 3 bases and the J gene lost 10 bases, with 17 bases spanning the gap. The CDR3 contains 15 residues. The germline CDR1 and CDR2 sequences are SGDLS and YYNGEE. The CDR3 nucleotides are TGTGCCAGCAGCGCACGCGGGGACCCGGGGTCACCCCTCCACTTT. Translated: CASSARGDPGSPLHF.

The V gene is TRBV27, the J gene TRBJ2-1; 14 nucleotides align to TRBD2. This CDR3 has 16 amino acids. Germline trimming cut 7 bases from V and 3 bases from J; bases unmatched to any gene: 5. Germline V lookup: CDR1 MNHEY, CDR2 SMNVEV (reference sequence). The CDR3, as DNA: TGTGCCAGCACGGCCGGGACTAGCGGGGGCTACAATGAGCAGTTCTTC. Translating gives CASTAGTSGGYNEQFF.

CDR3 in amino acids: CASSVVYEQYF. The CDR3 coding sequence is TGTGCCAGTAGTGTGGTCTACGAGCAGTACTTC. This chain uses TRBV30 with TRBJ2-7; D is unresolved. Germline CDR1 GTSNPN, CDR2 SVGIG (reference sequence). CDR3 size: 11 residues. The V gene lost 8 bases and the J gene lost 3 bases, with 11 bases spanning the gap.

This clone was found once. The rearrangement joins TRBV7-8 to TRBJ2-3; 12 nucleotides align to TRBD2. V lost 5 bases to trimming and J lost 5 bases; unmatched junction nucleotides: 11. CDR3 size: 17 residues. Germline V gene sequence: CDR1 SGHVS, CDR2 FQNEAQ. CDR3 DNA: TGTGCCAGCAGCCCTTCGCTAGCGGGAGGGCCGATAGATACGCAGTATTTT. Translation gives CASSPSLAGGPIDTQYF. Full variable domain (missing parts from reference TRBV7-8 and TRBJ2-3): GAGVSQSPRYKVAKRGQDVALRCDPISGHVSLFWYQQALGQGPEFLTYFQNEAQLDKSGLPSDRFFAERPEGSVSTLKIQRTQQEDSAVYLCASSPSLAGGPIDTQYFGPGTRLTVL.

The chain is built from TRBV2 and TRBJ1-5; D unresolved. This CDR3 is 14 amino acids long. Germline V gene data show CDR1 as SNHLY and CDR2 as FYNNEI. Deletions cut 5 bases from V and 4 bases from J, with 12 bases between. The CDR3 here is CASSLWVENQPQHF. CDR3 coding DNA: TGTGCCAGCAGTTTGTGGGTGGAGAATCAGCCCCAGCATTTT.

V usage is TRBV27 and J usage is TRBJ1-5, with 7 bases lining up with TRBD1. Looked up from germline, CDR1 is MNHEY and CDR2 is SMNVEV (reference sequence). The CDR3 is 14 amino acids. The trim removed 4 bases at V and 4 bases at J, leaving 4 bases unmatched. The CDR3 sequence: CASSYQGGNQPQHF. CDR3 DNA sequence: TGTGCCAGCAGTTACCAGGGGGGGAATCAGCCCCAGCATTTT.

This chain's CDR3 is CASSEPKDEGDEQFF. Here the CDR3 DNA reads TGCGCCAGCAGTGAACCAAAGGATGAGGGGGATGAGCAGTTCTTC. The rearrangement joins TRBV10-2 to TRBJ2-1, with D tentatively TRBD1 (6 bases). The germline gives CDR1 WSHSY, CDR2 SAAADI. V was trimmed by 3 bases and J by 8 bases, leaving 17 bases between them. The CDR3 runs 15 residues.

This sequence joins TRBV4-1 and TRBJ2-3; 14 bases agree with TRBD2. The CDR3 runs to 16 residues. CDR1 and CDR2 from the germline V gene are MGHRA and YSYEKL. Trimming cost V 3 bases and J 6 bases; bases outside gene matches: 5. The DNA for the CDR3 is TGCGCCAGCAGCCAGAGGACTAGCGGGGGGTTGGATACGCAGTATTTT. This encodes CASSQRTSGGLDTQYF.

The chain combines TRBV5-1 with TRBJ2-1, with D maybe TRBD1 (5 bases). Trimming pared 1 base from V and 10 bases from J, leaving 12 bases between. This CDR3 is built from 13 residues. Germline lookup yields CDR1 SGHRS and CDR2 YFSETQ. The CDR3 bases are TGCGCCAGCAGCTTGAACAGGCCCGGGGAGCAGTTCTTC. It translates to CASSLNRPGEQFF.

This chain joins TRBV11-3 and TRBJ2-7; D not certain. CDR3 length: 12 amino acids. V was pared by 1 base and J by 4 bases, with 5 bases between. Per the germline V gene, CDR1 is SGHNT and CDR2 is YENEEA. The CDR3 DNA is TGTGCCAGCAGCTTAGGACAATACGAGCAGTACTTC. It translates to CASSLGQYEQYF.

About this clone itself: The same CDR3 is also encoded by other DNA sequences in this sample. This chain links TRBV9 with TRBJ2-1; TRBD2 aligns across 8 bases. There are 15 residues in the CDR3. The junction had 2 bases not matched to a gene; V was cut back by 0 bases and J by 3 bases. CDR1 and CDR2 (germline): SGDLS, YYNGEE. As DNA, the CDR3 is TGTGCCAGCAGCGTAGACGGGACTAGCTACAATGAGCAGTTCTTC. Protein product: CASSVDGTSYNEQFF.

V is TRBV5-6 and J is TRBJ1-3, with 8 bases identical to TRBD1. Germline lookup yields CDR1 SGHDT and CDR2 YYEEEE. The CDR3 is 14 residues long. V gave up 3 bases and J gave up 7 bases; unmatched junction bases: 6. The CDR3 region has the DNA TGTGCCAGCAGCTGGCGGACAGGGAAGAACACCATATATTTT. Translation: CASSWRTGKNTIYF.

The gene calls are TRBV2 and TRBJ2-5; TRBD2 is a possible D gene (5 bases). Per the germline V gene, CDR1 is SNHLY and CDR2 is FYNNEI. Trimming took 0 bases from V and 2 from J, leaving 10 bases between them. CDR3 size: 15 residues. Written as DNA, the CDR3 is TGTGCCAGCAGTGAAGCGCGAGGGATACAAGAGACCCAGTACTTC. Amino acid sequence: CASSEARGIQETQYF.

The gene calls are TRBV7-6 and TRBJ1-2; a weak D match, TRBD1 (6 bases). Germline lookup yields CDR1 SGHVS and CDR2 FNYEAQ. This CDR3 has 15 residues. V lost 4 bases, J lost 4 bases, and 16 bases lay in between. The CDR3 DNA reads TGTGCCAGCAGCTCCCCAAGCACAGGGCCCTATGGCTACACCTTC. It is translated as CASSSPSTGPYGYTF.

Here the CDR3 reads CASSLSLGAGAFQETQYF. The CDR3 DNA reads as TGTGCCAGCAGTTTATCGTTAGGGGCGGGAGCCTTCCAAGAGACCCAGTACTTC. The chain couples TRBV27 to TRBJ2-5; TRBD2 agrees at 7 bases. This CDR3 is built from 18 residues. Germline V gene sequence: CDR1 MNHEY, CDR2 SMNVEV (reference sequence). V shed 0 bases and J 1 base; nucleotides not matched to a gene: 11.